These 6 T cell receptor beta chains came from one sample sequenced in a study of a mutant IDH1 vaccine in newly diagnosed glioma. Time point reported: week 5, during vaccination. In every dose of vaccine, 300 ug of mutant IDH1 20-mer peptide was given alongside topical imiquimod. Sequencing used immunoSEQ multiplex PCR; TCRdb keeps in-frame clones, though not all of them. The data hold about 26,000 clones, with approximately 79% observed a single time. Antigen specificity for these receptors is unknown. The sample here was PBMCs, taken from a glioma patient whose treatment included an IDH1 peptide vaccine. The source of these receptors is a man in his forties or fifties with glioma. Some clones in this sample may be carry-over from other donors' samples.

V is TRBV6-1 and J is TRBJ1-1; D uncertain. The CDR3 is 15 residues long. CDR1 and CDR2 (germline): MNHNS, SASEGT. V gave up 6 bases and J gave up 1 base, with 15 bases separating them. CDR3 nucleotide sequence: TGTGCCAGCAGGACACGTATTGGGCCGAACACTGAAGCTTTCTTT. Translation gives CASRTRIGPNTEAFF.

The rearrangement links TRBV2 to TRBJ1-1, with TRBD1 matching 7 bases. Germline V lookup: CDR1 SNHLY, CDR2 FYNNEI. V lost 7 bases to trimming and J lost 7 bases; unmatched junction nucleotides: 6. The CDR3 is made up of 12 amino acids. The CDR3, as DNA: TGTGCCAGCACCCTGGGACAGTTTGAAGCTTTCTTT. Protein product: CASTLGQFEAFF.

This chain joins TRBV2 and TRBJ2-5; TRBD2 matches at 11 bases. Looked up from germline, CDR1 is SNHLY and CDR2 is FYNNEI. Trimming at V came to 6 bases and at J to 7 bases, leaving 7 bases not matched to a gene. This CDR3 region has 14 residues. The CDR3 sequence is CASRGFSGGGTQYF. CDR3 nucleotide sequence: TGTGCCAGCAGAGGATTTAGCGGGGGGGGGACCCAGTACTTC.

This rearrangement joins TRBV5-1 to TRBJ2-1, with unresolved D. The CDR3 is 15 amino acids. V was pared by 1 base and J by 0 bases, with 8 bases between. CDR1 SGHRS and CDR2 YFSETQ come from the germline V gene. The DNA for the CDR3 is TGCGCCAGCAGCTTGCAAGGTCGCTCCTACAATGAGCAGTTCTTC. Protein: CASSLQGRSYNEQFF.

The chain couples TRBV5-6 to TRBJ2-5; no definite D call. CDR1 and CDR2 from the germline V gene are SGHDT and YYEEEE. V was trimmed by 1 base and J by 2 bases, leaving 9 bases between them. This CDR3 contains 14 residues. The CDR3 DNA reads TGTGCCAGCAGCTTGTGGTACCAGCAAGAGACCCAGTACTTC. The encoded protein is CASSLWYQQETQYF. Combining the CDR3 with reference TRBV5-6 and TRBJ2-5 gives the whole variable domain DAGVTQSPTHLIKTRGQQVTLRCSPKSGHDTVSWYQQALGQGPQFIFQYYEEEERQRGNFPDRFSGHQFPNYSSELNVNALLLGDSALYLCASSLWYQQETQYFGPGTRLLVL.

The chain employs TRBV6-5 and TRBJ2-5; D is uncertain. V was clipped by 8 bases and J by 4 bases, with 8 bases between them. The CDR3 contains 11 residues. Per the germline V gene, CDR1 is MNHEY and CDR2 is SVGAGI. CDR3 residues: CASFWLETQYF. The CDR3, as DNA: TGTGCCAGCTTCTGGCTAGAGACCCAGTACTTC.